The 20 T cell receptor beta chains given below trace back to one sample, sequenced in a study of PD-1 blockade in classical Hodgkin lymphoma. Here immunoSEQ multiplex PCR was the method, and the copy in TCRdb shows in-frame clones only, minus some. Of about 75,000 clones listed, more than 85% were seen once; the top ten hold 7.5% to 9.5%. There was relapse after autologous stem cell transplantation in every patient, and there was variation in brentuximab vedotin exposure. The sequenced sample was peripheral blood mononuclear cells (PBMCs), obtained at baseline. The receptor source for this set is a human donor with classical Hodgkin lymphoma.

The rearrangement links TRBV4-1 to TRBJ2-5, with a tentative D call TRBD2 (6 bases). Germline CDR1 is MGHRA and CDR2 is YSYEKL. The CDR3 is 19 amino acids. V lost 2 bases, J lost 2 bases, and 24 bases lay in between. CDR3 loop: CASSQFLGVGTPEQETQYF. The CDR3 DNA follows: TGCGCCAGCAGCCAATTCCTCGGGGTGGGGACTCCGGAACAAGAGACCCAGTACTTC.

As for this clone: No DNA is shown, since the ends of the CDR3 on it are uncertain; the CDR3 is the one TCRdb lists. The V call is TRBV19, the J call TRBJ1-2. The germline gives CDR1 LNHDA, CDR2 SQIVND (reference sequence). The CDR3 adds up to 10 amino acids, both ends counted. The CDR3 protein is CASSSSGYTF.

In nucleotides, the CDR3 is TGTGCCAGCAGTTTATCAGGGTTCGGGGGTGGCCAGGGGGTTCATGGCTACACCTTC. Protein product: CASSLSGFGGGQGVHGYTF. This chain joins TRBV27 and TRBJ1-2, with TRBD1 identical over 7 bases. Germline lookup yields CDR1 MNHEY and CDR2 SMNVEV (reference sequence). The CDR3 is made up of 19 amino acids. Trimming took 0 bases from V and 6 from J; bases not matched to a gene: 19.

CDR3 amino acids: CASTRTSGGSDTGELFF. CDR3 in DNA: TGTGCCAGCACGCGGACTAGCGGGGGGTCTGACACCGGGGAGCTGTTTTTT. The chain combines TRBV28 with TRBJ2-2, with 14 bases that match TRBD2. The V and J ends lost 7 bases and 3 bases, in that order; junction bases with no gene match: 7. The CDR3 contains 17 residues. Germline V gene sequence: CDR1 MDHEN, CDR2 SYDVKM. Variable domain in full (rest from reference TRBV28 and TRBJ2-2): DVKVTQSSRYLVKRTGEKVFLECVQDMDHENMFWYRQDPGLGLRLIYFSYDVKMKEKGDIPEGYSVSREKKERFSLILESASTNQTSMYLCASTRTSGGSDTGELFFGEGSRLTVL.

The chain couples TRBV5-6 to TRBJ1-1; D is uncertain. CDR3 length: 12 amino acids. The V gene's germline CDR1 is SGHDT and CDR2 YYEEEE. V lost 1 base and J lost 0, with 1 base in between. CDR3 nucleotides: TGTGCCAGCAGCTTGTTGAACACTGAAGCTTTCTTT. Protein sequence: CASSLLNTEAFF.

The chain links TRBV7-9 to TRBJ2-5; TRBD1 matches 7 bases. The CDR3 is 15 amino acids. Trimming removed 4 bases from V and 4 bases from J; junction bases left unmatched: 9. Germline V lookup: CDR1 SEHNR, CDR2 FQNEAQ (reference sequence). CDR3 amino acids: CASSSIPGQIETQYF. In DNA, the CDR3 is TGTGCCAGCAGCTCAATCCCGGGACAGATAGAGACCCAGTACTTC. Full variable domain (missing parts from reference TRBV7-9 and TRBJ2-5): DTGVSQNPRHKITKRGQNVTFRCDPISEHNRLYWYRQTLGQGPEFLTYFQNEAQLEKSRLLSDRFSAERPKGSFSTLEIQRTEQGDSAMYLCASSSIPGQIETQYFGPGTRLLVL.

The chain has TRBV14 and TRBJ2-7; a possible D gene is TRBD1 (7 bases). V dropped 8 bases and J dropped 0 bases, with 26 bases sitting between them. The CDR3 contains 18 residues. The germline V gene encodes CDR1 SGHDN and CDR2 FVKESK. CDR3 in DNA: TGTGCCAGCTTTAGGTGGCGGATTCAGGGGGGAGGCTCCTACGAGCAGTACTTC. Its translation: CASFRWRIQGGGSYEQYF.

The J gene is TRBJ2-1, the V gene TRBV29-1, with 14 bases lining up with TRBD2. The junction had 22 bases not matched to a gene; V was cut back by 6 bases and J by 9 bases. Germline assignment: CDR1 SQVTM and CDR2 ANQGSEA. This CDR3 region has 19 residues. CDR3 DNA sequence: TGCAGCGTACATTCGACAGGGACTAGCGGGAGCCTTGCCCGATTTGAGCAGTTCTTC. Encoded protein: CSVHSTGTSGSLARFEQFF.

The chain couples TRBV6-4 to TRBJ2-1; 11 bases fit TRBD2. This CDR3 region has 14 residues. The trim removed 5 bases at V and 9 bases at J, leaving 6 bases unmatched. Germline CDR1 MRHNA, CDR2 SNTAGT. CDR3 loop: CASSRASGRPEQFF. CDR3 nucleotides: TGTGCCAGCAGTAGGGCTAGCGGGAGGCCTGAGCAGTTCTTC.

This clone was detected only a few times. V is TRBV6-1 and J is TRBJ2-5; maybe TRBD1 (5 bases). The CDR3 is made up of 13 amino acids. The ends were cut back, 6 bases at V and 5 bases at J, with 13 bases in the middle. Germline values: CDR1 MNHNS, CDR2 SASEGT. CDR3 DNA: TGTGCCAGCAGAATCCAGGGTCGGGAGACCCAGTACTTC. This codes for CASRIQGRETQYF.

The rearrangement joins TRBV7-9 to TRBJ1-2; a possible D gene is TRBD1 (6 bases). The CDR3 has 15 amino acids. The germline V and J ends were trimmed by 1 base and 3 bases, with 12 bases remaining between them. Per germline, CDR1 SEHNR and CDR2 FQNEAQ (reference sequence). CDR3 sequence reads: CASSLGQVHHYGYTF. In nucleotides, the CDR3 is TGTGCCAGCAGCTTAGGACAGGTCCACCACTATGGCTACACCTTC.

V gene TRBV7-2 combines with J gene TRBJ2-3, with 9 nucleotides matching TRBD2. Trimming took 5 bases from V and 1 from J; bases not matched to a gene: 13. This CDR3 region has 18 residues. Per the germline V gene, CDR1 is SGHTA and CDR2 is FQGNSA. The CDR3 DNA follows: TGTGCCAGCAGCCCACTTGGGGTTTTAGCGGGAGGCACAGATACGCAGTATTTT. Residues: CASSPLGVLAGGTDTQYF.

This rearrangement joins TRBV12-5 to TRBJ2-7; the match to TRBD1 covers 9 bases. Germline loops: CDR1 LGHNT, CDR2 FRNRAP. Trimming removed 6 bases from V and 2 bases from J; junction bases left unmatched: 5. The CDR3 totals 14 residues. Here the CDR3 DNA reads TGTGCTAGTGGGCCGGGACAGGGTACCTACGAGCAGTACTTC. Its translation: CASGPGQGTYEQYF. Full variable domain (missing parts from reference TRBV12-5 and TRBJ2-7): DARVTQTPRHKVTEMGQEVTMRCQPILGHNTVFWYRQTMMQGLELLAYFRNRAPLDDSGMPKDRFSAEMPDATLATLKIQPSEPRDSAVYFCASGPGQGTYEQYFGPGTRLTVT.

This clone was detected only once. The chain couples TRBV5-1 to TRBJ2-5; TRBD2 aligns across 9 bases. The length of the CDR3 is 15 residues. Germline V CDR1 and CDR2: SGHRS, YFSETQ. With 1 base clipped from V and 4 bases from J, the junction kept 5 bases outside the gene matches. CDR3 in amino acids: CASSLTSSGVETQYF. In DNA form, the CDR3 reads TGCGCCAGCAGCTTGACGTCTAGCGGGGTAGAGACCCAGTACTTC.

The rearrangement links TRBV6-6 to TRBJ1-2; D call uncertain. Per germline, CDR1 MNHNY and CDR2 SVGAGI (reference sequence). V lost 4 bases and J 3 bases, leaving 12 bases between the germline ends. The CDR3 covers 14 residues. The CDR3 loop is CASSLEGWDYGYTF. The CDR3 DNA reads TGTGCCAGCAGTTTAGAGGGTTGGGACTATGGCTACACCTTC.

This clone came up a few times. This CDR3 is CASSQTGLGEEQYF. The CDR3 coding sequence is TGTGCCAGCAGCCAAACCGGACTAGGGGAGGAGCAGTACTTC. The chain has TRBV6-5 and TRBJ2-7, with 7 bases fitting TRBD2. CDR3 length: 14 residues. Germline trimming cut 6 bases from V and 7 bases from J; bases unmatched to any gene: 12. Germline V gene data show CDR1 as MNHEY and CDR2 as SVGAGI.

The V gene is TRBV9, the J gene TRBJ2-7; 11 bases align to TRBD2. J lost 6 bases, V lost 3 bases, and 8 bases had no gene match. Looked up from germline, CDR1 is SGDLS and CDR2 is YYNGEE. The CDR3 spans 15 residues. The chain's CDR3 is CASSEIAGGISEQYF. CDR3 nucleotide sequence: TGTGCCAGCAGCGAGATAGCGGGAGGGATCAGCGAGCAGTACTTC.

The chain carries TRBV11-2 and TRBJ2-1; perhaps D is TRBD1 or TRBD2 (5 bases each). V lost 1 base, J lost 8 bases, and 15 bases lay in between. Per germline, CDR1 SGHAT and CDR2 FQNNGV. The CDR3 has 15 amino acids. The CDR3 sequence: CASSLGFEGIYEQFF. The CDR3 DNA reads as TGTGCCAGCAGCTTAGGATTCGAGGGGATCTATGAGCAGTTCTTC.

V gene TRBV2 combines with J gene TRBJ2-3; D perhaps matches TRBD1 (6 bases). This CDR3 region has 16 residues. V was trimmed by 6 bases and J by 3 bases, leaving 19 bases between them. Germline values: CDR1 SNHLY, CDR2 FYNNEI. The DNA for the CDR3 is TGTGCCAGCAGCGAGGGACAAAGAGGGGAGACAGATACGCAGTATTTT. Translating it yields CASSEGQRGETDTQYF.

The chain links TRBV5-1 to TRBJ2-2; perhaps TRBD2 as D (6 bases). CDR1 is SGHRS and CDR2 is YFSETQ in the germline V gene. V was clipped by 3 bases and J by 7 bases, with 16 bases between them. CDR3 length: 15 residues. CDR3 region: CASSSPLAVGGELFF. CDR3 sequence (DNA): TGCGCCAGCAGCTCACCTTTAGCGGTCGGCGGGGAGCTGTTTTTT.